A single sample gave rise to the 8 T cell receptor beta chains below, sequenced in a study of blood T cell repertoires in COVID-19. Sequenced by immunoSEQ multiplex PCR; TCRdb stores in-frame clones only, minus some. The sample has some 160,000 clones, roughly 91% seen once. Sequencing was done on a sample of peripheral blood. Receptors were obtained from a young man with acute or convalescent COVID-19.

The chain combines TRBV25-1 with TRBJ1-2, with 8 bases lining up with TRBD1. The CDR3 loop spans 15 amino acids. V lost 1 base to trimming and J lost 6 bases; unmatched junction nucleotides: 7. The germline gives CDR1 MGHDK, CDR2 SYGVNS. The CDR3 coding sequence is TGTGCCAGCAGTGAATCCGTGGACAGGGCGGATGGCTACACCTTC. This gives the protein CASSESVDRADGYTF.

The rearrangement uses TRBV10-3 and TRBJ2-5; TRBD2 agrees at 7 bases. The V gene's germline CDR1 is ENHRY and CDR2 SYGVKD. The CDR3 consists of 16 residues. Unmatched junction bases numbered 8, after V lost 3 bases and J lost 1 base. The CDR3 sequence: CAISDTATSSQETQYF. CDR3 in DNA: TGTGCCATCAGTGATACCGCGACTAGCTCCCAAGAGACCCAGTACTTC.

The rearrangement joins TRBV24-1 to TRBJ1-2; TRBD1 is a possible D gene (5 bases). The CDR3 is 12 amino acids. Germline assignment: CDR1 KGHDR and CDR2 SFDVKD. Trimming removed 4 bases at V and 6 bases at J, with 8 bases between. CDR3: CATSDRRDGYTF. In DNA form, the CDR3 reads TGTGCCACCAGTGACCGCAGGGATGGCTACACCTTC.

The rearrangement links TRBV6-2 or TRBV6-3 to TRBJ2-3; D uncertain. This CDR3 region has 14 residues. Between the trimmed V and J ends, which lost 2 bases and 2 bases, there was a span of 8 bases. Germline-derived CDR1 and CDR2 are MNHEY and SVGEGT. As DNA, the CDR3 is TGTGCCAGCAGTTACCGGCGGAACACAGATACGCAGTATTTT. This gives the protein CASSYRRNTDTQYF.

J is TRBJ2-1 and V is TRBV29-1; D is undetermined. Trimming cost V 5 bases and J 8 bases, with 10 bases left between them. The CDR3 contains 11 residues. CDR1 and CDR2 (germline): SQVTM, ANQGSEA. The CDR3 region has the DNA TGCAGCGTTAGAGTGTACGATGAGCAGTTCTTC. Its protein product is CSVRVYDEQFF.

The V call is TRBV27, the J call TRBJ1-2; 7 bases fit TRBD1. Germline loops: CDR1 MNHEY, CDR2 SMNVEV (reference sequence). This CDR3 spans 16 amino acids. With 5 bases clipped from V and 5 bases from J, the junction kept 14 bases outside the gene matches. CDR3 bases: TGTGCCAGCAGTACCCTACAGGGGAGAGGGCAGTATGGCTACACCTTC. Translating gives CASSTLQGRGQYGYTF.

The V and J genes are TRBV5-6 and TRBJ1-6, with 8 positions matching TRBD1. Looked up from germline, CDR1 is SGHDT and CDR2 is YYEEEE. The CDR3 runs to 14 residues. Losses at the gene ends were 2 bases for V and 7 bases for J; bases not matched to a gene: 2. The CDR3 spells CASSFRGRNSPLHF. The DNA for the CDR3 is TGTGCCAGCAGCTTCAGGGGGCGGAATTCACCCCTCCACTTT.

The chain joins TRBV24-1 to TRBJ1-2; 7 bases line up with TRBD1. J gave up 5 bases and V 2 bases, and 4 bases lay outside the gene matches. Germline V gene data show CDR1 as KGHDR and CDR2 as SFDVKD. The CDR3 is made up of 14 amino acids. This chain's CDR3 is CATSDSGQIYGYTF. The CDR3 bases are TGTGCCACCAGTGATTCGGGACAGATATATGGCTACACCTTC.